This T cell receptor beta chain was retrieved from a study of CD8+ T cells in alopecia areata. The study, taken as a whole, reports: Although TCR sharing was seen in mice, sharing across patients was less clear, possibly for HLA-related reasons. Clonality in lesional scalp, especially alopecia totalis/universalis, exceeded that of normal scalp.

With V trimmed by 8 bases and J by 3 bases, 2 bases remained unmatched. This CDR3 is 13 amino acids long. The germline V gene encodes CDR1 MRHNA and CDR2 SNTAGT. This clone was seen more than once but under ten times. Antigen: not known. Other DNA sequences of this sample code for an identical CDR3. As the sequencing template, cDNA was produced by extracting RNA and reverse transcribing it. The repertoire was sequenced with immunoSEQ multiplex PCR; TCRdb's copy has only in-frame clones and lacks some. This sample has roughly 150,000 clones; 50% to 60% occur once, and the top ten carry about 4.3%. The rearrangement uses TRBV6-4 and TRBJ2-2; TRBD1 agrees at 8 bases. This TCR was recovered from a human donor in good health. The sample consisted of CD4+ T cells sorted from blood. CDR3 DNA: TGTGCCAGCTCGGACAGGGACACCGGGGAGCTGTTTTTT. Translation gives CASSDRDTGELFF.